This T cell receptor beta chain is drawn from a study of T cell responses to AZD1222 COVID-19 vaccine. Findings and limits, study-wide: Spike was spanned by vaccine-associated CD4 TCRs, which were dominant at 160-218 and 743-854.

In the case of this clone: Its antigen is unidentified.

Second doses were pooled across both intervals (about 4 or about 12 weeks). Repertoires were generated with immunoSEQ multiplex PCR, while TCRdb's copy carries only in-frame clones and drops some. The repertoire includes roughly 150,000 clones, 85% to 95% of them detected once, and approximately 1.5% sits in the top ten. In germline, CDR1 is SEHNR, CDR2 FQNEAQ (reference sequence). The V end was cut by 7 bases, the J end by 3 bases, with 13 bases between. The CDR3 consists of 14 residues. The chain is built from TRBV7-9 and TRBJ1-5; the D is unclear. The TCR sequence derives from an adult who received the AZD1222 COVID-19 vaccine. The specimen comprised peripheral blood, sampled 28 days after the second AZD1222 dose. CDR3 bases: TGTGCCAGCACCAATACTCAGTCCAATCAGCCCCAGCATTTT. Translated, it gives CASTNTQSNQPQHF.